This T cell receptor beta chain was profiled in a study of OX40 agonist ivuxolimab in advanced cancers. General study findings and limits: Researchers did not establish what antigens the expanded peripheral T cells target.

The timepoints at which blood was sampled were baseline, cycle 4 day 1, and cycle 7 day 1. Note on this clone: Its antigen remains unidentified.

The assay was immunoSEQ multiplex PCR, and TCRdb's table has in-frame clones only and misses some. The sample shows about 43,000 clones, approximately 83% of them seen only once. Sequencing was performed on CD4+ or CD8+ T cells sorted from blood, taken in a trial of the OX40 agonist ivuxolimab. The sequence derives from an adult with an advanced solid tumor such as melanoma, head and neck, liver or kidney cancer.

CDR3 sequence: CASTSGSEQYF. CDR3 DNA sequence: TGTGCCAGCACCTCCGGGTCCGAGCAGTACTTC. The genes are TRBV27 and TRBJ2-7; D gene ambiguous. The CDR3 extends over 11 amino acids. The ends were cut back, 7 bases at V and 6 bases at J, with 10 bases in the middle. Germline V lookup: CDR1 MNHEY, CDR2 SMNVEV (reference sequence).